These T cell receptor beta chains were read from a single sample in a study of cytomegalovirus exposure and HLA in healthy donors. This table comes from immunoSEQ multiplex PCR, and its TCRdb copy is limited to in-frame clones, with some not included. Of about 69,000 clones in the sample, about 70% are singletons; the top ten hold more than 3%. Material: PBMCs. These receptors all come from a man aged 18 to 29 in good health and CMV-seronegative. Each CDR3 is given with its conserved first and last residue. A D gene is named only where the DNA matches it firmly.

d_call	v_call	cdr3_aa
NA	TRBV5-6	CASSLAGGNSPLHF
TRBD1	TRBV2	CASSAGGTSYGYTF
TRBD1	TRBV19	CASRDRGSGQPQHF
TRBD1	TRBV27	CASRRPGQGYEQYF
TRBD1	TRBV29-1	CSVVLGQGNEKLFF
NA	TRBV11-2	CASSPSSGEQYF
NA	TRBV27	CASSYGQGEKLFF
TRBD2	TRBV13	CASSPPGLGSYEQYF
TRBD2	TRBV27	CASSFLAGGRNEQFF
TRBD1	TRBV7-3	CASSFRVGGQGDTGELFF
TRBD1	TRBV23-1	CASRGTGFRETQYF
NA	TRBV28	CASTVPNQGAGANVLTF
NA	TRBV7-2	CASSLDRASTDTQYF
NA	TRBV11-3	CASSTLEGIDTGELFF
TRBD1	TRBV6-5	CASSSVDRGNPQHF
TRBD2	TRBV27	CASSMTSGGYEQYF
NA	TRBV5-8	CASSRGDTGMTDTQYF
TRBD1	TRBV2	CASSGGRGNYGYTF
TRBD1	TRBV6-1	CASSEWDRDHEQFF
TRBD1	TRBV9	CASSVGGRGRIDNEQFF
TRBD1	TRBV6-5	CASRRQGGYTF
TRBD2	TRBV6-6	CASSRTSGGYEQYF
NA	TRBV30	CAWNRGLQGNQPQHF
TRBD1	TRBV10-3	CAISTGTALPLHF
TRBD1	TRBV6-6	CASSWDRGYGYTF
NA	TRBV6-1	CASGVDRGSPLHF
NA	TRBV21-1	CASSKTLTGSNTEAFF
TRBD1	TRBV10-3	CAISPEGARKRGGYTF
TRBD2	TRBV5-4	CASSSRLAGGSDEQFF
NA	TRBV6-5	CASSYSGTLNEKLFF
TRBD1	TRBV30	CAWSVGQYTEAFF
TRBD1	TRBV15	CATSRDRTGKNSPLHF
NA	TRBV5-4	CASSLGGGVNTGELFF
NA	TRBV6-5	CASGLRQDALYGYTF
TRBD1	TRBV15	CATSRTGGLYEQYF